A selection of T cell receptor beta chains follows, all from one sample in a study of cytomegalovirus exposure and HLA in healthy donors. Assay: immunoSEQ multiplex PCR; the TCRdb copy retains only in-frame clones and omits some. This sample lists approximately 200,000 clones; its ten largest clones have around 0.7%. The specimen sequenced was PBMCs. These receptors all stem from a boy aged 5-17 years in good health and CMV-seronegative. The CDR3 runs from the conserved cysteine through the conserved F or W. The order of the fields is V gene, D gene, J gene, CDR3 protein, CDR3 DNA. The D gene is left open where the match is weak.

V: TRBV19; D: NA; J: TRBJ1-2; CDR3: CAITGREGYGYTF; DNA: TGTGCCATTACCGGGAGGGAAGGCTATGGCTACACCTTC
V: TRBV27; D: NA; J: TRBJ2-7; CDR3: CASSSPLYEQYF; DNA: TGTGCCAGCAGTTCCCCCCTCTACGAGCAGTACTTC
V: TRBV27; D: NA; J: TRBJ2-3; CDR3: CASSPTWTYPSGDTQYF; DNA: TGTGCCAGCAGTCCCACTTGGACTTACCCTTCTGGTGATACGCAGTATTTT
V: TRBV5-1; D: NA; J: TRBJ2-2; CDR3: CASSLVSVTGELFF; DNA: TGCGCCAGCAGCTTGGTTAGCGTCACCGGGGAGCTGTTTTTT
V: TRBV7-9; D: NA; J: TRBJ1-1; CDR3: CAIRGQGGESTEAFF; DNA: TGTGCCATCCGAGGCCAGGGAGGAGAGAGCACTGAAGCTTTCTTT
V: TRBV4-3; D: TRBD2; J: TRBJ2-3; CDR3: CASSQDAAGGITDTQYF; DNA: TGCGCCAGCAGCCAAGATGCAGCGGGGGGGATCACAGATACGCAGTATTTT
V: TRBV5-5; D: TRBD1; J: TRBJ1-5; CDR3: CASSSGTGAGDSGQPQHF; DNA: TGTGCCAGCAGCTCCGGGACAGGGGCCGGTGATTCTGGTCAGCCCCAGCATTTT
V: TRBV7-8; D: NA; J: TRBJ1-2; CDR3: CASSSQAGPNYGYTF; DNA: TGTGCCAGCAGCTCCCAGGCAGGGCCCAACTATGGCTACACCTTC
V: TRBV5-6; D: TRBD2; J: TRBJ2-4; CDR3: CASSLLASGSKNIQYF; DNA: TGTGCCAGCAGCTTGTTGGCTAGCGGAAGCAAAAACATTCAGTACTTC
V: TRBV7-9; D: NA; J: TRBJ1-2; CDR3: CASSLAGTLIYYGYTF; DNA: TGTGCCAGCAGCTTGGCCGGGACACTGATCTACTATGGCTACACCTTC
V: TRBV7-9; D: NA; J: TRBJ1-2; CDR3: CASRRRQEYGYTF; DNA: TGTGCCAGCAGGCGCCGACAGGAATATGGCTACACCTTC
V: TRBV29-1; D: TRBD1; J: TRBJ1-2; CDR3: CSVLSGQGSGYTF; DNA: TGCAGCGTCCTCTCGGGACAGGGGAGCGGCTACACCTTC
V: TRBV6-6; D: NA; J: TRBJ2-5; CDR3: CASSYTQGIETQYF; DNA: TGTGCCAGCAGTTACACCCAGGGGATTGAGACCCAGTACTTC
V: TRBV4-3; D: NA; J: TRBJ2-1; CDR3: CASSQGGGAANEQFF; DNA: TGCGCCAGCAGCCAAGGAGGGGGGGCCGCCAATGAGCAGTTCTTC
V: TRBV25-1; D: NA; J: TRBJ1-1; CDR3: CASSEWGRPNTEAFF; DNA: TGTGCCAGCAGTGAATGGGGGAGGCCGAACACTGAAGCTTTCTTT
V: TRBV6-5; D: TRBD1; J: TRBJ2-3; CDR3: CASSLRQGTDTQYF; DNA: TGTGCCAGCAGTTTACGACAGGGGACAGATACGCAGTATTTT
V: TRBV5-6; D: NA; J: TRBJ1-3; CDR3: CASSLAGSGNTIYF; DNA: TGTGCCAGCAGCTTGGCAGGGTCCGGAAACACCATATATTTT
V: TRBV5-1; D: NA; J: TRBJ2-7; CDR3: CASSLTGQFYEQYF; DNA: TGCGCCAGCAGCTTGACAGGACAGTTCTACGAGCAGTACTTC
V: TRBV19; D: TRBD2; J: TRBJ2-3; CDR3: CASSRSSGDISTDTQYF; DNA: TGTGCCAGTAGTCGATCTAGCGGGGATATTAGCACAGATACGCAGTATTTT
V: TRBV6-5; D: TRBD1; J: TRBJ1-1; CDR3: CASERQGSTEAFF; DNA: TGTGCCAGCGAGAGACAGGGGTCCACTGAAGCTTTCTTT
V: TRBV7-9; D: NA; J: TRBJ1-4; CDR3: CASSPPGRQEYEKLFF; DNA: TGTGCCAGCAGCCCGCCCGGAAGACAGGAGTATGAAAAACTGTTTTTT
V: TRBV7-2; D: TRBD2; J: TRBJ2-7; CDR3: CASTLRGSSYEQYF; DNA: TGTGCCAGCACCCTGCGGGGGTCGTCGTACGAGCAGTACTTC
V: TRBV6-6; D: NA; J: TRBJ2-7; CDR3: CASSQQYSEQYF; DNA: TGTGCCAGCAGTCAACAATACAGCGAGCAGTACTTC
V: TRBV7-2; D: NA; J: TRBJ2-7; CDR3: CASSHSSGAYEQYF; DNA: TGTGCCAGCAGCCACTCCTCGGGTGCCTACGAGCAGTACTTC
V: TRBV5-1; D: TRBD1; J: TRBJ1-2; CDR3: CASSSTGDYGYTF; DNA: TGCGCCAGCAGCTCCACAGGGGACTATGGCTACACCTTC
V: TRBV2; D: TRBD2; J: TRBJ2-6; CDR3: CASSLTSGSSGANVLTF; DNA: TGTGCCAGCAGCCTGACTAGCGGGAGCTCTGGGGCCAACGTCCTGACTTTC
V: TRBV2; D: NA; J: TRBJ1-6; CDR3: CASSERGTNYPLHF; DNA: TGTGCCAGCAGTGAAAGGGGGACGAATTATCCCCTCCACTTT
V: TRBV5-4; D: TRBD1; J: TRBJ1-4; CDR3: CASSLARDRGEKLFF; DNA: TGTGCCAGCAGTCTCGCCCGAGACAGGGGTGAAAAACTGTTTTTT
V: TRBV6-4; D: NA; J: TRBJ1-2; CDR3: CASSDHSTGDYGYTF; DNA: TGTGCCAGCAGTGACCATTCCACGGGGGACTATGGCTACACCTTC
V: TRBV18; D: NA; J: TRBJ2-1; CDR3: CASSPGGGVYNEQFF; DNA: TGTGCCAGCTCACCGGGCGGGGGCGTCTACAATGAGCAGTTCTTC
V: TRBV18; D: NA; J: TRBJ1-2; CDR3: CASSPQSAADGYTF; DNA: TGTGCCAGCTCACCACAAAGCGCCGCGGATGGCTACACCTTC
V: TRBV19; D: TRBD1; J: TRBJ1-1; CDR3: CASRRRGTGMQVVIEAFF; DNA: TGTGCCAGTAGACGAAGGGGGACAGGGATGCAGGTAGTGATTGAAGCTTTCTTT
V: TRBV7-2; D: TRBD1; J: TRBJ2-1; CDR3: CASNQVRGSGNEQFF; DNA: TGTGCCAGCAACCAGGTCAGGGGGAGCGGCAATGAGCAGTTCTTC
V: TRBV6-5; D: NA; J: TRBJ1-1; CDR3: CASRKSQGGTEAFF; DNA: TGTGCCAGCAGAAAGTCACAGGGAGGGACTGAAGCTTTCTTT
V: TRBV10-2; D: NA; J: TRBJ2-7; CDR3: CASSNLEDRWHEQYF; DNA: TGCGCCAGCAGCAACCTAGAAGACCGGTGGCACGAGCAGTACTTC
V: TRBV7-2; D: NA; J: TRBJ2-5; CDR3: CASSLQVEETQYF; DNA: TGTGCCAGCAGCTTACAGGTAGAGGAGACCCAGTACTTC
V: TRBV5-1; D: NA; J: TRBJ2-1; CDR3: CASSLVGGSYNEQFF; DNA: TGCGCCAGCAGCTTGGTAGGGGGATCCTACAATGAGCAGTTCTTC
V: TRBV5-4; D: TRBD1; J: TRBJ2-7; CDR3: CASSLVVTGGTHYEQYF; DNA: TGTGCCAGCAGCTTGGTGGTGACAGGGGGCACCCATTACGAGCAGTACTTC